The present entry profiles one T cell receptor (beta chain) with its context. Its antigen remains undetermined. Nothing much larger sits one base from this clone, and base qualities are not available. Reading from cysteine to phenylalanine, the CDR3 counts 14 amino acids. The kept DNA is CDR3 alone, 42 bases in frame from the first base. Trimming removed 4 bases from V and 3 bases from J; the gene matches leave 5 bases unexplained. CDR1 MGHDK and CDR2 SYGVNS are derived from the germline V gene. This sample was included in a study of cytomegalovirus exposure and HLA in healthy donors (dated by TCRdb to the late 2010s). Broadly, across the study: An earlier analysis of 587 of the donors reported approximately 290 Gb of sequence data and 100 million to 130 million unique TCR beta sequences from about 180 million T cells. An early release that covered about 600 HLA-typed donors contained about 290 gigabases of sequencing data and 65 million to 100 million unique TCR sequences. Of the 398 genotyped donors, approximately 83% fell in the genetic ancestry cluster associated with self-reported Caucasian donors. The study aimed to test whether signatures of past pathogen exposure could be identified by cataloging public T cell receptors. The study used immunosequencing to profile the T cell repertoires of around 600 subjects and linked those repertoires to cytomegalovirus serostatus. Besides the first cohort of hundreds of subjects, a separate validation cohort made up of over 95 different subjects was used. The study combined high-throughput TCR immunosequencing, statistical association of individual TCRs with disease status, and machine learning to predict cytomegalovirus infection status. In a later analysis, previously published TCR beta repertoires from 600 to 850 donors were re-analyzed and high-resolution HLA genotyping was added so that TCR occurrence patterns could be studied. The later analysis used no new phenotypic data to find candidate immune exposures, relying instead on TCR beta sequences and their occurrence across donors. An earlier analysis of 500 to 650 of the donors applied high-throughput TCR beta sequencing to assess whether each TCR beta V gene segment acted as functional or pseudogenic. Donor age, sex, ethnicity and CMV serostatus were collected together with the repertoire data. A later genetic analysis used genome-wide SNP genotypes for about 65% of the 666 donors, treating that subset as a discovery cohort. Every repertoire in the discovery cohort had been generated on one and the same sequencing platform. HLA typing included class I and class II loci at four-digit resolution. The number of donors typed differed by locus, with 629-630 for A, B, C, DRB1 and DQB1, roughly 550 for DQA1, 600 to 610 for DPA1, and 472 for DPB1. Because of strong linkage in the cohort, roughly five DR-DQ haplotypes were treated as single units for association and clustering. Among a few hundred genotyped donors of the cohort, an average of approximately 240,000 unique TCR beta nucleotide sequences were sequenced per donor, roughly 20% of them non-productive. Broad study findings and their caveats: A later genetic analysis associated a missense DCLRE1C variant with V-gene and J-gene trimming of TCR beta chains, and an independent cohort replicated the association. Most TCR sequences were seen in very few donors, while some public TCRs were found in many individuals. When HLA alleles, especially DR and DQ, strongly co-occurred, attributing TCR associations to individual alleles was difficult. The study gave a list of under 200 TCR beta chains associated with cytomegalovirus. A few of the identified cytomegalovirus-associated TCR beta chains were confirmed in vitro to be specific for cytomegalovirus antigens. Only TCR beta chains were sequenced in this cohort, and the absence of alpha or paired-chain data limited detectable features. A further reported finding was that TCR beta sequences accurately predicted the HLA-A and HLA-B alleles for most subjects in the first cohort. Presence/absence analyses assumed roughly uniform sequencing depth across donors, an assumption that may not hold. In a later analysis, HLA-associated TCR beta chains were found to be more clonally expanded and to have lower generation probabilities than equally common non-associated chains. Linkage disequilibrium might explain the correlated functional status among segregating V segments, but an unknown experimental factor could not be excluded. In a later analysis, several top co-occurrence clusters were reported to appear linked to parvovirus B19, influenza, CMV and Epstein-Barr virus. Compared with the approximately 670-donor mean, donors in an Asian-associated ancestry cluster had fewer N-insertions in productive TCRs, according to a later genetic analysis. The classifier was reported to diagnose cytomegalovirus status with high specificity and sensitivity in both the original cohort and the validation cohort. It was suggested by the authors that the approach could potentially be generalized to other disease states and immunological phenotypes. In a later analysis, most CMV-associated TCR beta chains were found to appear HLA-restricted, with HLA associations seemingly driven largely by CMV exposure. The 87-base-pair reads could not distinguish some IMGT-functional V segments, including TRBV6-2 and TRBV6-3, so those segments were excluded. At a false discovery rate of 0.05, a later analysis linked 16,951 TCR beta sequences to specific HLA alleles. HLA typing was unavailable for some donors at each locus, so association tests used only the typed subset. The earlier analysis of approximately 590 of the donors excluded approximately 17 rarely observed V segments, including chromosome 9 orphons, because counts were too low. The sequencing pipeline was judged likely to have produced a cluster of highly shared sequence variants as a technical artifact. CMV serostatus was the only immune exposure information available for the cohort. In an earlier analysis of approximately 590 of the donors, most TCR beta V segments appeared in productive rearrangements about 90% or about 30% of the time, broadly matching IMGT annotations. In a later analysis, the rate of TCR association differed among HLA loci, with DRB1 alleles having the most associated TCRs and HLA-C alleles having the fewest.

In total, 500 to 700 healthy bone marrow donors made up the cohort. Cohort members were all nominally healthy when sampled, although unrecorded immune exposures were likely present. The donor tested CMV seronegative and was one of the 352 seronegative cohort members. A peripheral blood sample was collected from each donor, and TCR beta sequencing was performed on peripheral blood mononuclear cells. The Qiagen DNeasy Blood Extraction Kit was used to extract genomic DNA from the blood cell samples. Library prep was done by the immunoSEQ multiplex PCR assay. The multiplex PCR relied on a mix of 60 forward primers for TCR Vbeta segments and 13 reverse primers for TCR Jbeta segments. The CDR3 region of rearranged TCR beta genes was amplified from genomic DNA with a multiplex PCR assay. On the Illumina HiSeq System, the amplified TCR beta libraries were sequenced as 87-base-pair reads. The authors processed their data as follows. A later analysis tallied some 79 million unique TCR beta chains across the 666 repertoires, and approximately 12 million of those chains were shared by two or more donors. Raw reads were error-corrected and collapsed into unique sequences by a nearest-neighbor algorithm in which closely related sequences were merged to remove PCR and sequencing errors. Alignment of CDR3 sequences to IMGT reference sequences was used to assign V, D and J gene segments. For a sequence to be retained, a match of at least six nucleotides was required to both a V gene segment and a J gene segment. Rearrangements were classified as productive when the CDR3 lacked stop codons and remained in frame with V and J, and all other rearrangements were classified as non-productive. Following IMGT convention, CDR3 was defined as the stretch from the second conserved V-encoded cysteine to the conserved J-encoded phenylalanine. The earlier analysis of more than 450 of the donors excluded sequences that lacked an unambiguous match to a single V gene segment. An earlier analysis of fewer than 750 of the donors called V segments functional above 56.7% productive rearrangements and segregating when the between-donor standard deviation exceeded 5%. A statistical classification framework was built to diagnose cytomegalovirus status from the catalog of TCR beta chain sequences. In a later analysis, V and J genes were assigned by comparing TCR nucleotide sequences against IMGT/GENE-DB human TR gene sequences. Using the TCRdist pipeline, a later analysis assigned CDR3 sequences along with most-parsimonious VDJ recombination scenarios. A later analysis defined each TCR beta chain by its CDR3 amino acid sequence plus V-gene family, and excluded reads lacking a unique V-gene family. To address suspected cross-contamination and a sequencing artifact, a later analysis removed around 590 highly shared, low-generation-probability nucleotide sequences. In a later analysis, a clonal expansion index for each public chain was calculated from normalized within-repertoire ranks of inferred template counts. In a later analysis, generation probabilities were computed with a VDJ recombination model fitted to out-of-frame rearrangements, and the resulting probabilities were checked against IGoR. In a later analysis, TCR-TCR, TCR-HLA and TCR-CMV co-occurrence was scored with hypergeometric tests, and a repertoire-size bias correction was applied to TCR pairs. False discovery rates were estimated in a later analysis by permuting HLA or CMV assignments 20 times. A later analysis grouped co-occurring TCRs with DBSCAN, adding TCRdist sequence similarity when clustering within HLA-allele-positive subsets. Repertoires with fewer than 30,000 or more than 120,000 public chains were left out of co-occurrence clustering, as were several repertoires with anomalous nucleotide sharing. TCRdb limited this immuneACCESS table to in-frame rearrangements with V and J called. A share of clones is missing; checked studies link under half to unresolved V genes, and the rest is unexplained. V and J calls and clone size are given by that table; D and trimming were obtained from the DNA. The sample table records 50,000 to 65,000 clones; just under 75% of these occur just once. The ten largest account for roughly 5.2% of the sample.

This chain joins TRBV25-1 to TRBJ2-5, with 7 junctional bases fitting TRBD1. The sequenced material came from PBMCs. The source is a woman aged 30 to 39 in good health and CMV-seronegative. The CDR3 here reads CASSAGTEKETQYF. The DNA sequence reads TGTGCCAGCAGTGCGGGGACAGAGAAAGAGACCCAGTACTTC.